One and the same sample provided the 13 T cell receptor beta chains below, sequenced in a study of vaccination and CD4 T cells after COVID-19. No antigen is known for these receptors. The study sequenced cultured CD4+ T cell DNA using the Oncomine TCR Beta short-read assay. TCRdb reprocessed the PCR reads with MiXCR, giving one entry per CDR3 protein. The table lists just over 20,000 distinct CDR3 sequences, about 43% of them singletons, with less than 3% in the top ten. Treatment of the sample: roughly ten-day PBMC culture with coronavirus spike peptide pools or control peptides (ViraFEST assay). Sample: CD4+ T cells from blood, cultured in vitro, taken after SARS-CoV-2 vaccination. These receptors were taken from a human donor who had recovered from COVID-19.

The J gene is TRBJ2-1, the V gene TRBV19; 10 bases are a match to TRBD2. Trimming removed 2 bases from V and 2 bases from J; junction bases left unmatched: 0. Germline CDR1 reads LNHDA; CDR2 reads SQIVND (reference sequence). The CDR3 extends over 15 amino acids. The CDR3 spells CASSITSGAYNEQFF. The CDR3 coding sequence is TGTGCCAGTAGTATAACTAGCGGGGCCTACAATGAGCAGTTCTTC. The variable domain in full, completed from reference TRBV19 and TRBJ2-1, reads DGGITQSPKYLFRKEGQNVTLSCEQNLNHDAMYWYRQDPGQGLRLIYYSQIVNDFQKGDIAEGYSVSREKKESFPLTVTSAQKNPTAFYLCASSITSGAYNEQFFGPGTRLTVL.

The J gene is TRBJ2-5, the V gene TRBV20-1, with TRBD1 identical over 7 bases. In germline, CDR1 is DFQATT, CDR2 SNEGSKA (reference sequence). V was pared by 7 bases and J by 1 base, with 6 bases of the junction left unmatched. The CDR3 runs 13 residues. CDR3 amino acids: CSVRGPSQETQYF. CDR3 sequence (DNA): TGCAGTGTGAGGGGGCCGAGCCAAGAGACCCAGTACTTC.

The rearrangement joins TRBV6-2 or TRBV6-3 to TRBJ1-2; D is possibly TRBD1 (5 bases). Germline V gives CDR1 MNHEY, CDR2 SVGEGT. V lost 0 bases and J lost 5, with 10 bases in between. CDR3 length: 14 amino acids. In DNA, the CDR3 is TGTGCCAGCAGTTACTCGATCGGGGGTTATGGCTACACCTTC. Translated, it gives CASSYSIGGYGYTF.

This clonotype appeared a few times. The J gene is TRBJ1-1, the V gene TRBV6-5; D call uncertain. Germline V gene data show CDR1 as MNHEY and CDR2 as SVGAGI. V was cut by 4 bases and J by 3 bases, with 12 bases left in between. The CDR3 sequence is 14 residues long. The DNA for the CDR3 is TGTGCCAGCAGTTCCCCGGGGTCCGACACTGAAGCTTTCTTT. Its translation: CASSSPGSDTEAFF.

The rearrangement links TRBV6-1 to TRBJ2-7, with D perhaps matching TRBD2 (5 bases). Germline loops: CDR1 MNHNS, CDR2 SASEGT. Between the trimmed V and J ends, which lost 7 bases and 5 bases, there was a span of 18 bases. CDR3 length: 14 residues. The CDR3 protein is CASNQAPTGNEQYF. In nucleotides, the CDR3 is TGTGCCAGCAATCAGGCCCCCACGGGAAACGAGCAGTACTTC.

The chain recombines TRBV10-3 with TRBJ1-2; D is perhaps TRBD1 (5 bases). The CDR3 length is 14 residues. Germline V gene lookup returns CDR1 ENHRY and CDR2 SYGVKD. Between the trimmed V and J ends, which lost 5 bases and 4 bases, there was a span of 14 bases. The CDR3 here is CAISRDGESYGYTF. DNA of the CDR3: TGTGCCATCAGTCGGGACGGTGAAAGCTATGGCTACACCTTC.

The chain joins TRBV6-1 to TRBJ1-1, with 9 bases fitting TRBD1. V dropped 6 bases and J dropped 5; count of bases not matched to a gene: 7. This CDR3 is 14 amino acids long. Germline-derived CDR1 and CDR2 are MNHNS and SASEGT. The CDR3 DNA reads TGTGCCAGCAGACCCTGGACAGGGGATACTGAAGCTTTCTTT. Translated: CASRPWTGDTEAFF.

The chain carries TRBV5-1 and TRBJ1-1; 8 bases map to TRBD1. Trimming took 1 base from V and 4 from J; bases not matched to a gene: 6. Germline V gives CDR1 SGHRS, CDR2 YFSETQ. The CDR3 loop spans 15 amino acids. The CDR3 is CASSLTTGVGTEAFF. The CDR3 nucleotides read TGCGCCAGCAGCTTGACGACAGGGGTTGGCACTGAAGCTTTCTTT.

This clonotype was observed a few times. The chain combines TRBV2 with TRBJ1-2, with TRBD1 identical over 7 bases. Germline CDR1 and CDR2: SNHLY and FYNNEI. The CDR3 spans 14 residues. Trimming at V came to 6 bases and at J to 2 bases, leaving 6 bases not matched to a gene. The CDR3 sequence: CASRPTGLNYGYTF. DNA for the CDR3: TGTGCCAGCAGGCCGACAGGGCTAAACTATGGCTACACCTTC.

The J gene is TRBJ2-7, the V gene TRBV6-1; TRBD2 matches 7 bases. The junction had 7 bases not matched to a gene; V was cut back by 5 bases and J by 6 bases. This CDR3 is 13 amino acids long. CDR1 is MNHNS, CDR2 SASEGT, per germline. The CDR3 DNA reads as TGTGCCAGCAGTCCTAGCGGTAGGGTCGAGCAGTACTTC. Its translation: CASSPSGRVEQYF.

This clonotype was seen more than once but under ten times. The CDR3 protein is CASNEVAVKYPWETQYF. The CDR3 DNA sequence: TGTGCCAGCAATGAGGTGGCGGTTAAATACCCCTGGGAGACCCAGTACTTC. V gene TRBV6-2 or TRBV6-3 combines with J gene TRBJ2-5; D not certain. The V gene lost 7 bases and the J gene lost 5 bases, with 26 bases spanning the gap. Germline V gene sequence: CDR1 MNHEY, CDR2 SVGEGT. The CDR3 length is 17 residues.

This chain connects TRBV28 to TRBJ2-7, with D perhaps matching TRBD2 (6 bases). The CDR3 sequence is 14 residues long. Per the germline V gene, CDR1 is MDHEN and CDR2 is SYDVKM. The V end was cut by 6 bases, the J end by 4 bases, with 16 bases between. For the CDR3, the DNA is TGTGCCAGCAGAATCGGGGGTGATAGGTACGAGCAGTACTTC. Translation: CASRIGGDRYEQYF.

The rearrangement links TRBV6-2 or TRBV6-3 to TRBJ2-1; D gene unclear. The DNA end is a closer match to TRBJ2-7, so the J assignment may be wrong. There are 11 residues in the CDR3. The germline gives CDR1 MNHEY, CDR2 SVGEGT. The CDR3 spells CASRNPREQYF. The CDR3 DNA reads TGTGCCAGCAGGAACCCTCGCGAGCAGTACTTC.